This T cell receptor (beta chain) was sequenced for a study of shared clonotypes between healthy human individuals. Sequencing was performed with immunoSEQ multiplex PCR; in TCRdb, only in-frame clones are kept and a portion is missing. The sample has around 2.3 million clones, more than 90% seen once. Into CD45RA+ naive and CD45RA-negative memory subsets, the CD4+ cells were split. CDR1 and CDR2 from the germline V gene are MNHNS and SASEGT. The ends lost 5 bases at V and 8 bases at J; junction bases unmatched: 11. This CDR3 spans 15 amino acids. The sequence came from a man between 18 and 35 years old in good health. The specimen sequenced was naive CD4+ T cells sorted from blood. The subset was: CD45RA+ positively selected. V gene TRBV6-1 combines with J gene TRBJ1-4, with 7 bases aligning to TRBD1. The chain's CDR3 is CASSTRQGSEEKLFF. DNA for the CDR3: TGTGCCAGCAGTACCCGACAGGGCTCGGAGGAAAAACTGTTTTTT.